This T cell receptor beta chain is from a study of human T cells and chemical hapten exposure. Trimming left V 1 base short and J 0 bases short, with 12 bases between. Germline V lookup: CDR1 SGHTA, CDR2 FQGNSA. The CDR3 runs to 17 residues. Time point indicated: patch test 2, 6 weeks after DPC sensitization. Treatment reported: therapeutic diphenylcyclopropenone sensitization with weekly scalp DPC. TCRdb re-called the RACE reads through MiXCR, storing one row per CDR3 protein. Among just over 350,000 distinct CDR3 sequences listed, about 6% were seen once. This clonotype appeared many times. This chain connects TRBV7-2 to TRBJ1-4, with a possible D match to TRBD1 (5 bases). This clonotype was obtained from a woman aged 18-30 years with alopecia areata. Some clones in this sample may be carry-over from other donors' samples. The sample in question was whole blood, obtained in connection with sensitization to the hapten diphenylcyclopropenone (DPC). CDR3 in amino acids: CASSLVGTGATNEKLFF. In nucleotides, the CDR3 is TGTGCCAGCAGCTTAGTCGGGACGGGAGCAACTAATGAAAAACTGTTTTTT.